Listed below are T cell receptor beta chains from one sample, sequenced in a study of a mutant IDH1 vaccine in newly diagnosed glioma. The method was immunoSEQ multiplex PCR; TCRdb's version includes in-frame clones alone and lacks a portion of them. Among 65,000 to 70,000 clones listed, about four fifths were seen once. The sample here was peripheral blood mononuclear cells (PBMCs), taken from a glioma patient treated with radiotherapy, temozolomide or both. The receptors shown here come from a woman in her late teens or twenties with glioma. Some clones in this sample may be carry-over from other donors' samples. CDR3s include the opening cysteine and the closing phenylalanine or tryptophan. The D gene is left open where the match is weak. For some rows the clone size is stated as once, few or many, or as a class when expanded; others skip it.

.	TRBJ1-3	.	TRBV5-4	TGTGCCAGCAGCCCAGGGGCCTACTCTGGAAACACCATATATTTT	CASSPGAYSGNTIYF
.	TRBJ1-2	.	TRBV25-1	TGTGCCAGCAGTTTCGGCAGGGGATATGGCTACACCTTC	CASSFGRGYGYTF
.	TRBJ1-5	.	TRBV5-1	TGCGCCAGCAGCTCGGAGGGTTCTCCAGACCAGCCCCAGCATTTT	CASSSEGSPDQPQHF
.	TRBJ2-1	.	TRBV13	TGTGCCGGAAGTACGGGTACGTTGAATGAGCAGTTCTTC	CAGSTGTLNEQFF
.	TRBJ2-5	.	TRBV30	TGTGCCTGGAGTGTACAGGGCGAGACCCAGTACTTC	CAWSVQGETQYF
few	TRBJ2-1	.	TRBV5-4	TGTGCCAGCAGCGCCGGACGGTCCAATGAGCAGTTCTTC	CASSAGRSNEQFF
.	TRBJ2-1	.	TRBV9	TGTGCCAGCAGCGTTGGGTGGAGCTCCTACAATGAGCAGTTCTTC	CASSVGWSSYNEQFF
once	TRBJ2-7	TRBD1	TRBV10-2	TGCGCCAGCAGTGAGGAGACAGGGGACCACGAGCAGTACTTC	CASSEETGDHEQYF
.	TRBJ2-1	TRBD2	TRBV6-1	TGTGCCAGCAGTGAATATGGGGGAGGGAGCTCCTACAATGAGCAGTTCTTC	CASSEYGGGSSYNEQFF
.	TRBJ2-7	TRBD2	TRBV30	TGTGCCTGGAGCCGGGGGGAGAGGGGCCGCGACGAGCAGTACTTC	CAWSRGERGRDEQYF
.	TRBJ2-5	.	TRBV7-9	TGTGCCAGCAGCTTAGGGGGGCCCGAAGAGACCCAGTACTTC	CASSLGGPEETQYF
.	TRBJ2-7	TRBD1	TRBV5-1	TGCGCCAGCAGCTTGGGCCTAGTGACAGGGCCCTACGAGCAGTACTTC	CASSLGLVTGPYEQYF
.	TRBJ2-1	.	TRBV10-1	TGCGCCAGCGGTGACAATGAGCAGTTCTTC	CASGDNEQFF
.	TRBJ1-1	.	TRBV7-2	TGTGCCAGCAGCCCGCGACTCTGGCCGGGCCAGAACACTGAAGCTTTCTTT	CASSPRLWPGQNTEAFF
.	TRBJ2-7	.	TRBV5-6	TGTGCCAGCAGCTTTAAACAGCGCTACGAGCAGTACTTC	CASSFKQRYEQYF
.	TRBJ1-2	.	TRBV4-3	TGCGCCAGCAGCCAAGATGACCCTGGGAACTATGGCTACACCTTC	CASSQDDPGNYGYTF
.	TRBJ1-1	.	TRBV19	TGTGCCAGTAGTATCCAAGTCGGACAGTTATTCACTGAAGCTTTCTTT	CASSIQVGQLFTEAFF
.	TRBJ2-7	.	TRBV2	TGTGCCAGCTCGGGACGGCCCGAGCAGTACTTC	CASSGRPEQYF
.	TRBJ1-1	.	TRBV5-1	TGCGCCAGCAGGCTAGGACCGGGACTCGTAGCTTTCTTT	CASRLGPGLVAFF
few	TRBJ2-2	TRBD2	TRBV5-1	TGCGCCAGCAGCTTGGATGCGGGACTAAACACCGGGGAGCTGTTTTTT	CASSLDAGLNTGELFF
.	TRBJ2-3	.	TRBV6-5	TGTGCCAGCAAGACCAGGACACGTACCACAGATACGCAGTATTTT	CASKTRTRTTDTQYF
few	TRBJ2-2	.	TRBV7-6	TGTGCCAGCAGCCTCGGGAGTGCGAACACCGGGGAGCTGTTTTTT	CASSLGSANTGELFF
.	TRBJ1-1	.	TRBV7-2	TGTGCCAGCAGCTCTACAGGGCTGAACACTGAAGCTTTCTTT	CASSSTGLNTEAFF
.	TRBJ1-6	TRBD1	TRBV9	TGTGCCAGCAGCGGGCGACAGGGGCCGTATAATTCACCCCTCCACTTT	CASSGRQGPYNSPLHF
.	TRBJ1-2	.	TRBV4-1	TGCGCCAGCAGCCAAGACCCGGCCTTGCCGGCGGGCTACACCTTC	CASSQDPALPAGYTF
.	TRBJ1-5	.	TRBV27	TGTGCCAGCAGTCCCGACAGTAGCAATCAGCCCCAGCATTTT	CASSPDSSNQPQHF
once	TRBJ1-1	.	TRBV18	TGTGCCAGCTCTACCGGGACGCCTTCTACCCGAACTGAAGCTTTCTTT	CASSTGTPSTRTEAFF
few	TRBJ2-1	.	TRBV7-2	TGTGCCAGCAGCTTAAGGAGAAATGAGCAGTTCTTC	CASSLRRNEQFF
.	TRBJ1-2	.	TRBV20-1	TGCACCTCCAAGGGCGGCGGCGGCTACACCTTC	CTSKGGGGYTF
.	TRBJ2-7	.	TRBV4-1	TGCGCCAGCAGCCAAGAGCTTCAGGGGAGCGAGCAGTACTTC	CASSQELQGSEQYF
.	TRBJ2-6	.	TRBV19	TGTGCCAGTATTCCCTCTGGGGCCAACGTCCTGACTTTC	CASIPSGANVLTF
.	TRBJ1-4	.	TRBV19	TGTGCCAGTAGTCCCAGGGGACTGTTTTTT	CASSPRGLFF
.	TRBJ2-7	TRBD2	TRBV6-5	TGTGCCAGCAGTTATGGGGGGGACGGCTACGAGCAGTACTTC	CASSYGGDGYEQYF
.	TRBJ2-1	.	TRBV5-1	TGCGCCAGCAGCTTGGGGATCTACAATGAGCAGTTCTTC	CASSLGIYNEQFF
.	TRBJ2-7	.	TRBV6-5	TGTGCCAGCAGTTACCGCTACGAGCAGTACTTC	CASSYRYEQYF
.	TRBJ1-2	.	TRBV6-5	TGTGCCAGCAGTTACTCGAAAGGGCATGGCTACACCTTC	CASSYSKGHGYTF
.	TRBJ1-5	.	TRBV2	TGTGCCAGCAGTGACAGTGGGACCCTTCAGCCCCAGCATTTT	CASSDSGTLQPQHF